The table lists the clone carrying this T cell receptor (beta chain) with many counts. Its target is unknown. This record comes from a study of CD8 T cells in ankylosing spondylitis. Findings of the study overall: Previously reported in reactive arthritis synovial fluid and blood were some of the motif variants. Reports say disease-linked clones showed up significantly more in matched ankylosing spondylitis synovial fluid.

TCRdb passed the 5' RACE reads through MiXCR, listing each CDR3 protein once. This sample yields around 210,000 distinct CDR3 sequences, of which approximately 7.6% are seen a single time; 4% to 5% belongs to the top ten. The CDR3 spans 16 residues. Germline V gene sequence: CDR1 KGHSH, CDR2 LQKENI. V gave up 0 bases and J gave up 5 bases, with 14 bases separating them. The TCR originated in a female donor with ankylosing spondylitis or in good health (not recorded which). The specimen was blood, either unsorted or a sorted T cell fraction (not recorded which). The rearrangement uses TRBV18 and TRBJ2-1; D is unclear. DNA of the CDR3: TGTGCCAGCTCACCACCTTTGGGCCCCACCGACAATGAGCAGTTCTTC. Residues: CASSPPLGPTDNEQFF.